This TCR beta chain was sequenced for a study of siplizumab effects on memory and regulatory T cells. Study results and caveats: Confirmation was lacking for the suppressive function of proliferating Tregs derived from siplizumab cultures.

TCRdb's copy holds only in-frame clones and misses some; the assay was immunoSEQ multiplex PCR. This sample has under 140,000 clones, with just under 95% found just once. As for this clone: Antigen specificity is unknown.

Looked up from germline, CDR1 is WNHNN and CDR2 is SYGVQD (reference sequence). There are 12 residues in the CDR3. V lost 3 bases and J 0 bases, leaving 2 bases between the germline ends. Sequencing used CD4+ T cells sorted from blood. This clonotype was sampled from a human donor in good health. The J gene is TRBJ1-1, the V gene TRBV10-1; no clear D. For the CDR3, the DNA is TGCGCCAGCAGTGATTTGAACACTGAAGCTTTCTTT. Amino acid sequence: CASSDLNTEAFF.